The present T cell receptor (beta chain) was sequenced within a study of shared clonotypes between healthy human individuals. General study findings and limits: For naive CD4 cells, roughly 4.8% of clonotypes were shared across a handful of donors. Sampling included only blood; tissue repertoires likely differ. Naive subsets tended to show greater estimated richness than memory subsets.

Concerning this clone: Its antigen is unidentified.

Data came from immunoSEQ multiplex PCR; TCRdb stores just in-frame clones and leaves some out. The repertoire holds about 380,000 clones, roughly 96% seen once, with approximately 0.32% in the top ten. The sample consisted of memory CD8+ T cells sorted from blood. Subset in this sample: CD45RO+ cells pooled with CCR7-negative TemRA cells. The TCR originated in a man aged 30 to 39 in good health.

The CDR3 protein is CASSPGTYNEQFF. CDR3 DNA: TGTGCCAGCAGTCCCGGGACATACAATGAGCAGTTCTTC. This rearrangement joins TRBV11-2 to TRBJ2-1; a possible D gene is TRBD1 (6 bases). The CDR3 has 13 amino acids. The ends were cut back, 6 bases at V and 4 bases at J, with 10 bases in the middle. Germline V gene sequence: CDR1 SGHAT, CDR2 FQNNGV. The full variable domain, in which reference TRBV11-2 and TRBJ2-1 provide the parts outside the CDR3, is EAGVAQSPRYKIIEKRQSVAFWCNPISGHATLYWYQQILGQGPKLLIQFQNNGVVDDSQLPKDRFSAERLKGVDSTLKIQPAKLEDSAVYLCASSPGTYNEQFFGPGTRLTVL.